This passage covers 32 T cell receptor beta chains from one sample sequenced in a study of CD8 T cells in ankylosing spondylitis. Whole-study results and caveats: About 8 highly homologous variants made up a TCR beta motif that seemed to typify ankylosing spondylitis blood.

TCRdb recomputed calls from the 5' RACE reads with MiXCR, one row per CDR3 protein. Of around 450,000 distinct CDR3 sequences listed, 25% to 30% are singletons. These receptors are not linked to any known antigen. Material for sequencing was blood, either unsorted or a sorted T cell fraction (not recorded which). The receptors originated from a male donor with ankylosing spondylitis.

CDR3 coding DNA: TGCAGTGCTAGAGATCCTAGACAGGGGACCGAGCAGTACTTC. This encodes CSARDPRQGTEQYF. V usage is TRBV20-1 and J usage is TRBJ2-7, with 8 bases identical to TRBD1. The CDR3 is made up of 14 amino acids. V was clipped by 0 bases and J by 6 bases; unmatched bases: 7. CDR1 and CDR2 (germline): DFQATT, SNEGSKA (reference sequence).

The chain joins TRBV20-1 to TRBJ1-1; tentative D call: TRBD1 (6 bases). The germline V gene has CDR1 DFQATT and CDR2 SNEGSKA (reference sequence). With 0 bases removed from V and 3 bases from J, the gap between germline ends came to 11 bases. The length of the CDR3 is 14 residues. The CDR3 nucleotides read TGCAGTGCTAGAGAGAAGGGGGTAGACACTGAAGCTTTCTTT. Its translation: CSAREKGVDTEAFF.

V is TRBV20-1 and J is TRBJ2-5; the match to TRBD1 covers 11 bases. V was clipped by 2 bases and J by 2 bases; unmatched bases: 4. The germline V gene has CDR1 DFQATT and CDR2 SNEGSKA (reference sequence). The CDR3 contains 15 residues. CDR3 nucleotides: TGCAGTGCTAGAACCGGACAGGGGGCTCAAGAGACCCAGTACTTC. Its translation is CSARTGQGAQETQYF.

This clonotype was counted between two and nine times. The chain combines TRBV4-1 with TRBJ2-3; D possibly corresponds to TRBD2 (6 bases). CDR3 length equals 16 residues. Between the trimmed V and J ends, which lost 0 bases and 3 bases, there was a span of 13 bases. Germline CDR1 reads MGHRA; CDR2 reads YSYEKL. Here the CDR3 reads CASSQDREALTDTQYF. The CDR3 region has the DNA TGCGCCAGCAGCCAAGATAGGGAGGCTCTTACAGATACGCAGTATTTT.

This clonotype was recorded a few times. DNA for the CDR3: TGTGCCAGCAGACCTGAAGGCATTATCTACAATGAGCAGTTCTTC. It translates to CASRPEGIIYNEQFF. This chain links TRBV6-2 or TRBV6-3 with TRBJ2-1; no clear D. The CDR3 is 15 amino acids. V gave up 6 bases and J gave up 3 bases, with 15 bases separating them. Germline-derived CDR1 and CDR2 are MNHEY and SVGEGT.

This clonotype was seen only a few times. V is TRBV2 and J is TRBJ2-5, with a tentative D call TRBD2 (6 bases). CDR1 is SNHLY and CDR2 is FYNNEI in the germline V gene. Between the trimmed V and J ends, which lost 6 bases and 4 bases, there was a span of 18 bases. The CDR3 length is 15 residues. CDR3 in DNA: TGTGCCAGCAGAGCCAGCCGGGGGACGGGAGAGACCCAGTACTTC. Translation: CASRASRGTGETQYF.

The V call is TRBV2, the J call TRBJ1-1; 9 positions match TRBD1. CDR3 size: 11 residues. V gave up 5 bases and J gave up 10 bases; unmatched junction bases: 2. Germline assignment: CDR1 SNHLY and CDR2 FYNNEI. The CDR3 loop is CASSQGQGAFF. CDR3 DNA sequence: TGTGCCAGCAGTCAGGGACAGGGAGCTTTCTTT.

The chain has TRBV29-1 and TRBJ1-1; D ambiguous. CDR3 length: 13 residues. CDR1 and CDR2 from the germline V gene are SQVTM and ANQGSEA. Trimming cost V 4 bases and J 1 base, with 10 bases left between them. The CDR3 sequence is CSVGKAANTEAFF. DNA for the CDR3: TGCAGCGTTGGTAAGGCAGCGAACACTGAAGCTTTCTTT.

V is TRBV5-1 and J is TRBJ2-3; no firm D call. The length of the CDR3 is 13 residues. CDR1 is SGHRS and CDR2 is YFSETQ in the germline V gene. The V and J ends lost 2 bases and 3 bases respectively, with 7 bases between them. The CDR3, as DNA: TGCGCCAGCAGCTTTGACACAACAGATACGCAGTATTTT. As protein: CASSFDTTDTQYF.

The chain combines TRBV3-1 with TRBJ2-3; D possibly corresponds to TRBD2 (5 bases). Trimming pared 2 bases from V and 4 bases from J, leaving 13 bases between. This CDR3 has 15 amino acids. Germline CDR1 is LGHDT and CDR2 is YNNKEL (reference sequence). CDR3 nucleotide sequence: TGTGCCAGCAGCCAACTGGCGAGCGGTGCAGATACGCAGTATTTT. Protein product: CASSQLASGADTQYF.

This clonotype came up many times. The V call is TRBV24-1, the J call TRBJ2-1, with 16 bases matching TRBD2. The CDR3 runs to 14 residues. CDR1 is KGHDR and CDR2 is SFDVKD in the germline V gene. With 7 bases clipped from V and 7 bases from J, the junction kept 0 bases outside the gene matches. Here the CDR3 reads CATRGLAGGNEQFF. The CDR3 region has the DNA TGTGCCACCAGGGGACTAGCGGGAGGGAATGAGCAGTTCTTC.

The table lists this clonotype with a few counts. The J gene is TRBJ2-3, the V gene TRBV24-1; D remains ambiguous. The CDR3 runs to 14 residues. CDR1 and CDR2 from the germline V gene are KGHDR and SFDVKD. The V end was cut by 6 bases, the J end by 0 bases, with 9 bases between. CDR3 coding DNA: TGTGCCACCAGTCCACAGCCTAGCACAGATACGCAGTATTTT. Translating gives CATSPQPSTDTQYF.

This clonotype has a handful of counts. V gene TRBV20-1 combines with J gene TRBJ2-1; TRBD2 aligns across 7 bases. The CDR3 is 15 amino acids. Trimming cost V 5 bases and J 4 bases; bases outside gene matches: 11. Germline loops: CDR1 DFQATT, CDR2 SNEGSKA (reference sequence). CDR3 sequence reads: CSARPGIAGYNEQFF. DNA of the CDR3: TGCAGTGCTCGCCCGGGAATAGCGGGTTACAATGAGCAGTTCTTC.

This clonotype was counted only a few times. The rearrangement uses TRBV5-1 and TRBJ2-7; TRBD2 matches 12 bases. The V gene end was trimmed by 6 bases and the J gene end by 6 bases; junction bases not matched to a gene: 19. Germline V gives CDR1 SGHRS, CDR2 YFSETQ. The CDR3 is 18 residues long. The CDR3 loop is CASIKGLAGGQRFFEQYV. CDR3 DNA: TGCGCCAGCATTAAGGGGCTAGCGGGAGGGCAGCGGTTCTTCGAGCAGTACGTC.

The CDR3 sequence is CSASSAGETQYF. The CDR3 DNA reads as TGCAGTGCTAGCTCTGCGGGAGAGACCCAGTACTTC. The chain is built from TRBV20-1 and TRBJ2-5; TRBD2 is a possible D gene (5 bases). The CDR3 has 12 residues. Germline CDR1 DFQATT, CDR2 SNEGSKA (reference sequence). Trimming stripped 3 bases from V and 4 bases from J, with 9 bases between.

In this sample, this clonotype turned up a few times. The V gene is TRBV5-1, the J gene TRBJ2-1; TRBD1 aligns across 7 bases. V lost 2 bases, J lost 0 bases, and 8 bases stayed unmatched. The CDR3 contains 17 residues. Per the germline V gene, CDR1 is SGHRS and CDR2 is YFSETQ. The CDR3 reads CASSLEDRVNSYNEQFF. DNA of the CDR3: TGCGCCAGCAGCTTAGAAGACAGGGTAAACTCCTACAATGAGCAGTTCTTC.

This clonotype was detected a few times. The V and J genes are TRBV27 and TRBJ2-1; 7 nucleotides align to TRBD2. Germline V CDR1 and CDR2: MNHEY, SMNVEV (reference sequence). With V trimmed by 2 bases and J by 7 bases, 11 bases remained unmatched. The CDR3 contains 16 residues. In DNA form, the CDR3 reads TGTGCCAGCAGTTTACGGGCGGGAGCATGGGATAATGAGCAGTTCTTC. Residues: CASSLRAGAWDNEQFF.

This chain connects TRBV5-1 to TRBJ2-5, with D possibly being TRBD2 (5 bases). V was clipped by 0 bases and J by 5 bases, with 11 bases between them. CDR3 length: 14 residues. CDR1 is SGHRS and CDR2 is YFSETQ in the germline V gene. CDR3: CASSLEQPGETQYF. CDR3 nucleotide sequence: TGCGCCAGCAGCTTGGAACAGCCGGGGGAGACCCAGTACTTC. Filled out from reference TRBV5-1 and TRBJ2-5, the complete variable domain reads KAGVTQTPRYLIKTRGQQVTLSCSPISGHRSVSWYQQTPGQGLQFLFEYFSETQRNKGNFPGRFSGRQFSNSRSEMNVSTLELGDSALYLCASSLEQPGETQYFGPGTRLLVL.

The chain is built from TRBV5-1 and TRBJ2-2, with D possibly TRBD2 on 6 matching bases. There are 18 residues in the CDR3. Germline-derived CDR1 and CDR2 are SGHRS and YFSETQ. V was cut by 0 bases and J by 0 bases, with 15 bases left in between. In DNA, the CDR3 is TGCGCCAGCAGCTTGGCCGTGGATAGCGGTTCGAACACCGGGGAGCTGTTTTTT. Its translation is CASSLAVDSGSNTGELFF.

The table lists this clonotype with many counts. The CDR3 DNA sequence: TGCAGCGTTGAAGGGTTAGCGGGAGAATCGCCAGATACGCAGTATTTT. Its translation is CSVEGLAGESPDTQYF. The rearrangement links TRBV29-1 to TRBJ2-3; 9 bases are shared with TRBD2. The CDR3 loop spans 16 amino acids. The V gene's germline CDR1 is SQVTM and CDR2 ANQGSEA. J was trimmed by 4 bases and V by 1 base; bases with no gene match: 9.

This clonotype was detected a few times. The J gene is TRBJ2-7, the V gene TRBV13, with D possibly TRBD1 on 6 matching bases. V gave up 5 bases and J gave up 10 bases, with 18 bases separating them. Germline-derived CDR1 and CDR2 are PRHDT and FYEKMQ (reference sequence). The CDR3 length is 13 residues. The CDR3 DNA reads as TGTGCCAGCAGCCTGCGTGGTAAGGGGGACCAGTACGTC. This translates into CASSLRGKGDQYV.

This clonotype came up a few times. CDR3 nucleotides: TGTGCCAGCAGCCAATGGGCGGGAGGGGTAGGGACCCAGTACTTC. It codes for CASSQWAGGVGTQYF. This sequence joins TRBV4-2 and TRBJ2-5, with 9 bases identical to TRBD2. V dropped 2 bases and J dropped 7; count of bases not matched to a gene: 8. The germline V gene encodes CDR1 LGHNA and CDR2 YNFKEQ. CDR3 length: 15 amino acids.

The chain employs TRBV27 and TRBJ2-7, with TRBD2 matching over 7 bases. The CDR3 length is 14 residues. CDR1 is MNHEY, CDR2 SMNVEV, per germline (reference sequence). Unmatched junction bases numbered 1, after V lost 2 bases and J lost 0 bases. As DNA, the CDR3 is TGTGCCAGCAGTTTAGCGGGAGTCTCCTACGAGCAGTACTTC. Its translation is CASSLAGVSYEQYF.

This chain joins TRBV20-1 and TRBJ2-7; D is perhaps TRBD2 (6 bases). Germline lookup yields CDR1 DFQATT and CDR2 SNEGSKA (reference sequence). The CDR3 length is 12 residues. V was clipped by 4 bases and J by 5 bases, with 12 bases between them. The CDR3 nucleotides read TGCAGTGCTAAAGGGTGGGAGGACGAGCAGTACTTC. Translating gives CSAKGWEDEQYF.

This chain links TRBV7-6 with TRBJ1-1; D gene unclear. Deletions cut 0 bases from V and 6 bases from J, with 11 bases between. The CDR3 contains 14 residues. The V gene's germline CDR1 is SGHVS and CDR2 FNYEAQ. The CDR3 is CASSLALWVSEAFF. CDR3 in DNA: TGTGCCAGCAGCTTAGCTCTCTGGGTTTCTGAAGCTTTCTTT.

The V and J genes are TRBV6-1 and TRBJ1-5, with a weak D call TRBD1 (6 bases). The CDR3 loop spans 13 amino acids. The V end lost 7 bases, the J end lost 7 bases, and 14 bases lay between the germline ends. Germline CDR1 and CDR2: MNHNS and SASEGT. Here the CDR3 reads CASTGASSQPQHF. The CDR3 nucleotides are TGTGCCAGCACGGGGGCGTCTAGCCAGCCCCAGCATTTT.

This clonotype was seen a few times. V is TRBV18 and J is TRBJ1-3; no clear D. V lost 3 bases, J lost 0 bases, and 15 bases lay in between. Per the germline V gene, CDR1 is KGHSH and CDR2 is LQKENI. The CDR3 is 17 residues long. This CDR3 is CASSPPAKGFSGNTIYF. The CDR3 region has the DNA TGTGCCAGCTCACCTCCTGCAAAAGGATTCTCTGGAAACACCATATATTTT.

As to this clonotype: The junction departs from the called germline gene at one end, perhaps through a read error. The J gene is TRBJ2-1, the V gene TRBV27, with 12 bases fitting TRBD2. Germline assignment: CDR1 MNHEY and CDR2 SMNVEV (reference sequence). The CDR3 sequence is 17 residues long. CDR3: CASSSSGRGYSYKEQFF. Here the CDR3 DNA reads TGTGCCAGTAGCTCTAGCGGGAGGGGATACTCCTACAAGGAGCAGTTCTTC.

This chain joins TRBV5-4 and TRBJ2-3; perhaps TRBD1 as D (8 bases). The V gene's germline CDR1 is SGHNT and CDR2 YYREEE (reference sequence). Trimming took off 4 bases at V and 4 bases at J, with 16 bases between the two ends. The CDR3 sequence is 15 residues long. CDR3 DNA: TGTGCCAGCAGCCCAGGGGGCGGGAGCTCAGATACGCAGTATTTT. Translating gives CASSPGGGSSDTQYF.

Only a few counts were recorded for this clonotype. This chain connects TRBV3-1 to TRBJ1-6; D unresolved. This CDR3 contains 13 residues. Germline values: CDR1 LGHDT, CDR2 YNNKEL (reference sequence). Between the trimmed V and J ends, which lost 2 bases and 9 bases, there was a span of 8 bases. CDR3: CASSQPSGSPLHF. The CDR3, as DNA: TGTGCCAGCAGCCAACCCTCGGGTTCACCCCTCCACTTT.

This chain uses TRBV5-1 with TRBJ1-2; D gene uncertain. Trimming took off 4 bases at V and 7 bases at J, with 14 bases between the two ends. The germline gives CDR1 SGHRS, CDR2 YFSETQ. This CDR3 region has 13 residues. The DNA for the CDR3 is TGCGCCAGCAGCCCGGGCCGACCGGGTGGCTACACCTTC. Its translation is CASSPGRPGGYTF. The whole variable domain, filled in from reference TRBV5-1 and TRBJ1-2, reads KAGVTQTPRYLIKTRGQQVTLSCSPISGHRSVSWYQQTPGQGLQFLFEYFSETQRNKGNFPGRFSGRQFSNSRSEMNVSTLELGDSALYLCASSPGRPGGYTFGSGTRLTVV.

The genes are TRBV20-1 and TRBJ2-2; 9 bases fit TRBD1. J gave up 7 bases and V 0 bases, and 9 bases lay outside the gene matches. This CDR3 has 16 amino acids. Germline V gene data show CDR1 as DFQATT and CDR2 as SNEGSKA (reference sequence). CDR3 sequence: CSARDRRTGASGELFF. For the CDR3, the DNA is TGCAGTGCTAGAGATCGGAGGACAGGGGCAAGCGGGGAGCTGTTTTTT.